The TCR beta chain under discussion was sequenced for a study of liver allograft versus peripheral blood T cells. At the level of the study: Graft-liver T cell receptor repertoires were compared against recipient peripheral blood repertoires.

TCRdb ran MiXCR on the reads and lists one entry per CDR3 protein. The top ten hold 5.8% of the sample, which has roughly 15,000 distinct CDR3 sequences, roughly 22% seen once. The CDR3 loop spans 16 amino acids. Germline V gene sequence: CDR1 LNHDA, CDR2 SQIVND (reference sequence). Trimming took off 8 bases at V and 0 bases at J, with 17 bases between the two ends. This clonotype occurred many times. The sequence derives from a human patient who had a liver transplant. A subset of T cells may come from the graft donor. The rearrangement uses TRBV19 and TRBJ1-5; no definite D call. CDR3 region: CASEGGFGYSNQPQHF. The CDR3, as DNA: TGTGCCAGTGAAGGAGGGTTCGGGTATAGCAATCAGCCCCAGCATTTT.